This TCR beta chain was sequenced in a study of cytomegalovirus exposure and HLA in healthy donors. Use of 60 Vbeta and 13 Jbeta primers characterized the PCR. In the study's own analysis: A follow-up analysis tallied 73 million or so unique TCR beta chains, approximately 10 million shared. Sequencing used immunoSEQ multiplex PCR; TCRdb keeps in-frame clones, though not all of them. Clonal size and the V and J genes are those of that table, whereas D and trimming came from the DNA. The table records roughly 150,000 clones, 65% to 80% of them present only once. The CDR3 length is 16 residues. From germline, CDR1 is SGHRS and CDR2 YFSETQ. Trimming shortened V by 0 bases and J by 6 bases, and 15 bases separated the two germline ends.

The sequencing input was PBMCs. The clonotype comes from a male donor in good health and CMV-seronegative. The genes are TRBV5-1 and TRBJ2-2; TRBD1 is a possible D gene (6 bases). As DNA, the CDR3 is TGCGCCAGCAGCTTGGAAGTTGGGGGCGCAGCCGGGGAGCTGTTTTTT. This translates into CASSLEVGGAAGELFF.